This section outlines one TCR beta chain sequence together with its context. Its antigen remains unidentified. The data were taken from a study of cytomegalovirus exposure and HLA in healthy donors. Study results and caveats: In a later analysis, V- and J-gene trimming of beta chains associated with a DCLRE1C missense variant, replicated independently. A later analysis showed that HLA-associated TCR beta chains had undergone more clonal expansion than equally common others.

In the PCR, 60 Vbeta and 13 Jbeta primers were used. Using immunoSEQ multiplex PCR, the repertoire was profiled, and TCRdb retains in-frame clones only, with some absent. The sample consists of about 150,000 clones, around three quarters of them appearing once. Sequencing was done on a sample of PBMCs. This TCR was recovered from a middle-aged man in good health and CMV-seronegative.

DNA of the CDR3: TGTGCCAGCAGTTCCAGGGGCCTCTCGAACACCGGGGAGCTGTTTTTT. Protein sequence: CASSSRGLSNTGELFF. The chain recombines TRBV6-6 with TRBJ2-2; D is possibly TRBD1 (6 bases). The CDR3 has 16 residues. CDR1 is MNHNY, CDR2 SVGAGI, per germline (reference sequence). The V end was cut by 4 bases, the J end by 0 bases, with 12 bases between.